The 18 T cell receptor beta chains presented below share a single source sample, sequenced in a study of blood T cell repertoires in COVID-19. TCRdb's table, derived via immunoSEQ multiplex PCR, lists solely in-frame clones and lacks some. The sample has over 200,000 clones; roughly nine tenths are singletons. Sequenced: peripheral blood. These receptors all stem from a man in his forties with active or convalescent COVID-19.

The sample holds a few counts of this clone. V and J are TRBV29-1 and TRBJ2-5, with D unresolved. Germline V gives CDR1 SQVTM, CDR2 ANQGSEA. V was shortened by 6 bases and J by 5 bases, with 10 bases between the two germline ends. This CDR3 spans 11 amino acids. As DNA, the CDR3 is TGCAGCGTCTCCTATTCGGAGACCCAGTACTTC. Its protein product is CSVSYSETQYF.

The CDR3 bases are TGTGCCAGCAGCCGCGACGGTAGCTACTCTGGAAACACCATATATTTT. This sequence encodes CASSRDGSYSGNTIYF. V and J are TRBV7-9 and TRBJ1-3, with unresolved D. The germline V and J ends were trimmed by 5 bases and 0 bases, with 14 bases remaining between them. This CDR3 comprises 16 residues. The germline CDR1 and CDR2 sequences are SEHNR and FQNEAQ (reference sequence). The full variable domain, completed using reference TRBV7-9 and TRBJ1-3, is DTGVSQNPRHKITKRGQNVTFRCDPISEHNRLYWYRQTLGQGPEFLTYFQNEAQLEKSRLLSDRFSAERPKGSFSTLEIQRTEQGDSAMYLCASSRDGSYSGNTIYFGEGSWLTVV.

In this sample, this clone turned up once. This sequence joins TRBV11-2 and TRBJ1-4, with no clear D. This CDR3 has 15 amino acids. V shed 5 bases and J shed 8 bases, with 18 bases lying between them. Germline CDR1 SGHAT, CDR2 FQNNGV. The CDR3 is CASSPDPGLQEKLFF. The CDR3, as DNA: TGTGCCAGCAGCCCAGACCCAGGATTGCAAGAAAAACTGTTTTTT.

The rearrangement links TRBV15 to TRBJ1-5; D not resolved. Germline V CDR1 and CDR2: LNHNV, YYDKDF (reference sequence). The CDR3 loop spans 16 amino acids. V was cut by 5 bases and J by 0 bases, with 14 bases left in between. The CDR3 region is CATSPGFLGSNQPQHF. DNA of the CDR3: TGTGCCACCAGCCCCGGGTTTTTGGGTAGCAATCAGCCCCAGCATTTT.

This clone was counted once. This chain links TRBV5-1 with TRBJ2-2; 13 bases line up with TRBD2. The ends lost 4 bases at V and 1 base at J; junction bases unmatched: 13. There are 20 residues in the CDR3. From germline, CDR1 is SGHRS and CDR2 YFSETQ. The CDR3 DNA follows: TGCGCCAGCAGCCCACTACCTACTAGCGGGAGGGCCATGAACACCGGGGAGCTGTTTTTT. Residues: CASSPLPTSGRAMNTGELFF.

The rearrangement links TRBV19 to TRBJ2-1; 9 bases are a match to TRBD1. V shed 3 bases and J 8 bases; nucleotides not matched to a gene: 5. CDR3 length equals 14 residues. CDR1 and CDR2 from the germline V gene are LNHDA and SQIVND (reference sequence). CDR3 in DNA: TGTGCCAGTAGTATTGGACAGGGGAGGGATGAGCAGTTCTTC. This encodes CASSIGQGRDEQFF.

The CDR3 sequence: CASTSFQGGSYEQYF. The CDR3 region has the DNA TGTGCCAGCACCTCATTCCAGGGGGGCTCCTACGAGCAGTACTTC. The chain links TRBV28 to TRBJ2-7, with D perhaps TRBD1 (7 bases). The germline V gene encodes CDR1 MDHEN and CDR2 SYDVKM. V was trimmed by 7 bases and J by 0 bases, leaving 16 bases between them. The CDR3 runs 15 residues.

The rearrangement links TRBV19 to TRBJ2-7; 10 bases fit TRBD1. The CDR3 has 15 residues. With 6 bases clipped from V and 4 bases from J, the junction kept 9 bases outside the gene matches. Per the germline V gene, CDR1 is LNHDA and CDR2 is SQIVND (reference sequence). The CDR3 is CASSPGTGDFYEQYF. CDR3 sequence (DNA): TGTGCCAGTAGCCCAGGGACAGGGGATTTTTACGAGCAGTACTTC.

This clone was counted a single time. One base away lies a much larger clone, so this may be a sequencing read error. The chain has TRBV6-5 and TRBJ1-1, with D possibly being TRBD1 (6 bases). The CDR3 spans 13 residues. Germline V lookup: CDR1 MNHEY, CDR2 SVGAGI. The V and J ends lost 5 bases and 1 base respectively, with 8 bases between them. CDR3 amino acids: CASSMTGNTEAFF. CDR3 nucleotide sequence: TGTGCCAGCAGTATGACAGGGAACACTGAAGCTTTCTTT.

V usage is TRBV15 and J usage is TRBJ1-5; D is undetermined. Trimming removed 3 bases from V and 0 bases from J, with 6 bases in between. The CDR3 totals 14 residues. Germline V gene data show CDR1 as LNHNV and CDR2 as YYDKDF (reference sequence). This CDR3 reads CATSSRYSNQPQHF. The CDR3 DNA sequence: TGTGCCACCAGCAGCAGGTATAGCAATCAGCCCCAGCATTTT.

V gene TRBV7-2 combines with J gene TRBJ2-3; D is possibly TRBD2 (6 bases). With 0 bases removed from V and 6 bases from J, the gap between germline ends came to 19 bases. Germline CDR1 and CDR2: SGHTA and FQGNSA. The CDR3 runs to 17 residues. CDR3 in DNA: TGTGCCAGCAGCTTAGCGAGGGCAGGGCGGGACCCGGATACGCAGTATTTT. Protein sequence: CASSLARAGRDPDTQYF. Full variable domain (rest looked up from reference TRBV7-2 and TRBJ2-3): GAGVSQSPSNKVTEKGKDVELRCDPISGHTALYWYRQSLGQGLEFLIYFQGNSAPDKSGLPSDRFSAERTGGSVSTLTIQRTQQEDSAVYLCASSLARAGRDPDTQYFGPGTRLTVL.

This rearrangement joins TRBV7-8 to TRBJ2-2; 8 bases line up with TRBD1. The ends lost 4 bases at V and 0 bases at J; junction bases unmatched: 16. This CDR3 contains 20 residues. The germline V gene encodes CDR1 SGHVS and CDR2 FQNEAQ. CDR3 sequence reads: CASSSPDLGRGQANTGELFF. The CDR3 coding sequence is TGTGCCAGCAGCTCCCCAGACCTTGGAAGGGGACAGGCGAACACCGGGGAGCTGTTTTTT.

The chain combines TRBV9 with TRBJ2-5; 9 nucleotides align to TRBD1. CDR1 and CDR2 (germline): SGDLS, YYNGEE. This CDR3 comprises 14 residues. Trimming took 1 base from V and 7 from J; bases not matched to a gene: 5. The CDR3 bases are TGTGCCAGCAGCGTAACAGGGGGCGCCGGGACCCAGTACTTC. Translated: CASSVTGGAGTQYF.

The chain carries TRBV5-1 and TRBJ1-4; D is uncertain. This CDR3 has 15 residues. Germline V gives CDR1 SGHRS, CDR2 YFSETQ. V lost 0 bases to trimming and J lost 2 bases, with 8 bases between them. The chain's CDR3 is CASSLDPRTNEKLFF. The CDR3 region has the DNA TGCGCCAGCAGCTTGGACCCTCGGACTAATGAAAAACTGTTTTTT. Combining the CDR3 with reference TRBV5-1 and TRBJ1-4 gives the whole variable domain KAGVTQTPRYLIKTRGQQVTLSCSPISGHRSVSWYQQTPGQGLQFLFEYFSETQRNKGNFPGRFSGRQFSNSRSEMNVSTLELGDSALYLCASSLDPRTNEKLFFGSGTQLSVL.

This chain links TRBV7-3 with TRBJ1-6; D gene ambiguous. Germline V CDR1 and CDR2: SGHTA, FQGTGA. V shed 5 bases and J shed 7 bases, with 9 bases lying between them. The CDR3 is 13 amino acids. The CDR3 loop is CASSMTNNSPLHF. The DNA of the CDR3 is TGTGCCAGCAGCATGACAAACAATTCACCCCTCCACTTT.

V is TRBV9 and J is TRBJ1-1; the D is unclear. Trimming stripped 0 bases from V and 5 bases from J, with 11 bases between. The CDR3 totals 14 residues. Germline V gene sequence: CDR1 SGDLS, CDR2 YYNGEE. CDR3 protein: CASSVVLRRTEAFF. The CDR3 nucleotides read TGTGCCAGCAGCGTAGTTCTGAGGAGAACTGAAGCTTTCTTT.

The rearrangement joins TRBV6-2 or TRBV6-3 to TRBJ1-3; no definite D call. Per the germline V gene, CDR1 is MNHEY and CDR2 is SVGEGT. With 6 bases removed from V and 2 bases from J, the gap between germline ends came to 14 bases. The CDR3 spans 15 residues. The CDR3 DNA reads TGTGCCAGCAGCCCGCGGGGTAGAACTGGAAACACCATATATTTT. Its translation: CASSPRGRTGNTIYF.

The chain carries TRBV30 and TRBJ1-1; D gene uncertain. Germline V gene sequence: CDR1 GTSNPN, CDR2 SVGIG (reference sequence). Trimming left V 0 bases short and J 1 base short, with 6 bases between. The CDR3 totals 13 residues. As DNA, the CDR3 is TGTGCCTGGAGTGTAACATCGAACACTGAAGCTTTCTTT. Translating gives CAWSVTSNTEAFF.